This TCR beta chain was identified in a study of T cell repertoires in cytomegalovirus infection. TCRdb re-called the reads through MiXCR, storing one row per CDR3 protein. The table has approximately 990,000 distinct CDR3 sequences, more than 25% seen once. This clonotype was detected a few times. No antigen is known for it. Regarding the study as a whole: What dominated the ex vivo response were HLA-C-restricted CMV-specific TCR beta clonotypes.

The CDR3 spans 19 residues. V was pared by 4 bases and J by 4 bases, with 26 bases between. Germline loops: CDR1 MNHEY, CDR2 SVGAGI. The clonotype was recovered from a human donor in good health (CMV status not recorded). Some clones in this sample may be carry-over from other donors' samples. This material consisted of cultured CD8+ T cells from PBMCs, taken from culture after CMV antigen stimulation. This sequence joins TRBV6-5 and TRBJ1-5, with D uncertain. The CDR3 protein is CASSSNYPGPPGANQPQHF. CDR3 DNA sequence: TGTGCCAGCAGTTCCAATTACCCCGGGCCCCCCGGAGCAAATCAGCCCCAGCATTTT.